This paragraph covers one T cell receptor (beta chain) sequence. Its cognate antigen is unknown. The data were taken from a study of OX40 agonist ivuxolimab in advanced cancers. Study-level background: The patients' treatment was ivuxolimab, an agonistic anti-OX40 (CD134) antibody.

General observations from the study: The antigens recognized by the expanded peripheral T cells, that is their antigen specificity, were not determined.

The CDR3 runs 16 residues. The V gene lost 0 bases and the J gene lost 1 base, with 11 bases spanning the gap. Germline-derived CDR1 and CDR2 are SGDLS and YYNGEE. The protocol was immunoSEQ multiplex PCR, while the TCRdb copy is restricted to in-frame clones and leaves out a portion. The sample shows about 51,000 clones, about 80% of them seen only once. The input for sequencing was CD4+ or CD8+ T cells sorted from blood, taken in a trial of the OX40 agonist ivuxolimab. This TCR was recovered from an adult with an advanced solid tumor such as melanoma, head and neck, liver or kidney cancer. This chain links TRBV9 with TRBJ2-1, with D tentatively TRBD1 (6 bases). The chain's CDR3 is CASSVGTGPSYNEQFF. The CDR3 coding sequence is TGTGCCAGCAGCGTAGGAACAGGGCCTTCCTACAATGAGCAGTTCTTC.